This T cell receptor (beta chain) emerged from a study of tumor-infiltrating lymphocytes in primary liver carcinoma. The overall study: Cases comprised patients with primary liver carcinoma who received surgical resection. Participating patients were men and women between 30 and 69 years old.

Unsorted whole blood yielded blood RNA, and germline DNA was extracted as well. Notes on the study in general: Tumor region pairs overlapped more than did tumor-adjacent and tumor-blood pairs. Samples were bulk unsorted, so CD4+ and CD8+ repertoires were not compared.

Trimming removed 2 bases at V and 3 bases at J, with 8 bases between. Germline V gene data show CDR1 as SQVTM and CDR2 as ANQGSEA. This CDR3 is built from 13 residues. A primer in the constant region served to generate TCR beta cDNA from approximately 450 ng of total RNA. TCR beta libraries came from three nested multiplex PCR rounds using slightly modified ARM-PCR. Amplification in the first two PCR rounds was performed using TRBV1-TRBV30 forward primers and a C-beta reverse primer for around 11 cycles each. TCRdb reprocessed the multiplex PCR reads with MiXCR, giving one entry per CDR3 protein. Here the sample spans about 310,000 distinct CDR3 sequences, 50% to 60% being singletons. This clonotype was observed many times. Its antigen is unknown.

This sequence originates from a woman aged 25-40 years with primary liver carcinoma and hepatitis B virus infection. Input material: peripheral blood. This rearrangement joins TRBV29-1 to TRBJ2-1; D is ambiguous. The CDR3 nucleotides are TGCAGCGTTGAACGACACGACTACAATGAGCAGTTCTTC. Its translation is CSVERHDYNEQFF.